This TCR beta chain was recorded in a study of T cells after yellow fever vaccination. The wider study: Those fractions that held only low numbers of cells were prepared using the SMART-Seq v4 Ultra Low Input RNA kit. Study-wide results and caveats: Highly abundant clonotypes carried over from the bulk population could end up in FACS-sorted repertoires as contaminants. Weaker overall was a secondary response that nonetheless peaked faster, on day 5 versus 15.

The table lists this clonotype with a few counts. Antigen: not known. The germline gives CDR1 SQVTM, CDR2 ANQGSEA. The CDR3 is made up of 13 amino acids. Trimming removed 8 bases from V and 0 bases from J, with 11 bases in between. Using its own MiXCR run on the 5' RACE reads, TCRdb lists one record per CDR3 protein. The table shows about 240,000 distinct CDR3 sequences, with about 7% occurring only once. Sample: CD4+ T cells sorted from PBMCs, taken 15 days after the yellow fever booster vaccination. The source is a man younger than 45 who received the YFV17D yellow fever vaccine. This chain links TRBV29-1 with TRBJ2-1, with a possible D match to TRBD2 (5 bases). The CDR3 DNA reads as TGCAGCCTAGCCCCATCCTCCTACAATGAGCAGTTCTTC. This gives the protein CSLAPSSYNEQFF.